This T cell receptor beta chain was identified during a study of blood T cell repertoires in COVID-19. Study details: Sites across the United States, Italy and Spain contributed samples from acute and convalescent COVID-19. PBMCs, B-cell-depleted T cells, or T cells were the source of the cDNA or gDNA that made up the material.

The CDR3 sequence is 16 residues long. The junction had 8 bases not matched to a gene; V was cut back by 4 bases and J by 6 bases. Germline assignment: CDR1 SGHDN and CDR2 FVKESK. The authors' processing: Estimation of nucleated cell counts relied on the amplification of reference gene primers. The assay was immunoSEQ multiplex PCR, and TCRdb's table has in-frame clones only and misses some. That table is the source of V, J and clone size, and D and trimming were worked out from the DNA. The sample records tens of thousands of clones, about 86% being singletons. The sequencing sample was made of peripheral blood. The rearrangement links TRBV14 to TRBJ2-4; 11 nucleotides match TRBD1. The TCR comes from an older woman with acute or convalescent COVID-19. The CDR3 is CASSPIGTGGGNIQYF. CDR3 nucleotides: TGTGCCAGCAGCCCTATTGGGACAGGGGGAGGAAACATTCAGTACTTC.